The rows below give T cell receptor beta chains drawn from one sample of a study of radiation and T cells in renal cell carcinoma. Sequencing used immunoSEQ multiplex PCR; TCRdb keeps in-frame clones, though not all of them. The data contain over 10,000 clones, roughly 65% of them seen just once; the ten biggest clones take up around 17%. The sample in question was tumor tissue, obtained from a patient whose treatment was nephrectomy without radiotherapy. Receptors originate from a woman older than 75 with renal cell carcinoma. CDR3s include the opening cysteine and the closing phenylalanine or tryptophan. Fields, in order: CDR3 length, J gene, D gene, clone size, V gene, CDR3 DNA, CDR3 protein. D genes are given only for firm matches. Clone size is given for some rows only: seen once, a few or many times, or a class if the clone is expanded.

17	TRBJ2-5	TRBD2	NA	TRBV7-2	TGTGCCAGCAGCTTAGGGCTAGCGGGGGGGCCGGGAGAGACCCAGTACTTC	CASSLGLAGGPGETQYF
15	TRBJ2-7	NA	NA	TRBV11-1	TGTGCCAGCAGCTCAGCATCCCTGAACGTCTACGAGCAGTACTTC	CASSSASLNVYEQYF
13	TRBJ1-2	NA	NA	TRBV7-2	TGTGCCAGCAGCTTAGTAACAGCTTATGGCTACACCTTC	CASSLVTAYGYTF
15	TRBJ2-2	NA	NA	TRBV19	TGTGCCAGTTGGTTCCGGGCAACTTCCACCGGGGAGCTGTTTTTT	CASWFRATSTGELFF
17	TRBJ2-3	TRBD2	NA	TRBV10-3	TGTGCCATCATGGGAGGCGCTAGCGGGGAACGCACAGATACGCAGTATTTT	CAIMGGASGERTDTQYF
16	TRBJ2-1	NA	NA	TRBV27	TGTGCCAGCAGTCGAACTAGCACCGCCTCCTACAATGAGCAGTTCTTC	CASSRTSTASYNEQFF
13	TRBJ2-5	NA	few	TRBV13	TGTGCCAGCAGCACAGGACTCGGAGAGACCCAGTACTTC	CASSTGLGETQYF
15	TRBJ1-2	NA	NA	TRBV9	TGTGCCAGCAGCGTAGCGTTCGGACAGAACTATGGCTACACCTTC	CASSVAFGQNYGYTF
12	TRBJ2-7	NA	NA	TRBV5-1	TGCGCCAGCAGCATGCAGGGCAACGAGCAGTACTTC	CASSMQGNEQYF
12	TRBJ1-6	NA	NA	TRBV11-2	TGTGCCAGCAGCTTAGTGGGTTCACCCCTCCACTTT	CASSLVGSPLHF
16	TRBJ1-5	NA	once	TRBV28	TGTGCCAGCAGCCCGATTAAGGACTCTAACGCCCGAACCCAGCATTTT	CASSPIKDSNARTQHF
14	TRBJ2-7	TRBD2	NA	TRBV6-5	TGTGCCGGTCGGGAGGGCGGCCTTATCTACGAGCAGTACTTC	CAGREGGLIYEQYF
13	TRBJ1-3	NA	few	TRBV19	TGTGCCAGTAAGAAAACCTCTGGAAACACCATATATTTT	CASKKTSGNTIYF
15	TRBJ1-5	NA	once	TRBV2	TGTGCCAGCAGTGAATTGGGTCAGAACAATCAGCCCCAGCATTTT	CASSELGQNNQPQHF
15	TRBJ1-2	NA	NA	TRBV5-1	TGCGCCAGCAGCTTGGATATGGGACGCAAGTATGGCTACACCTTC	CASSLDMGRKYGYTF
14	TRBJ1-6	NA	few	TRBV11-1	TGTGCCAGCAGCTCGAGAGAACTTAATTCACCCCTCCACTTT	CASSSRELNSPLHF
15	TRBJ1-6	NA	NA	TRBV28	TGTGCCAGCAGTTTTTGGGACACTTATAATTCACCCCTCCACTTT	CASSFWDTYNSPLHF
13	TRBJ1-3	TRBD1	once	TRBV25-1	TGTGCCAGCAGTGGACAGGGGGGTAACACCATATATTTT	CASSGQGGNTIYF
15	TRBJ1-5	NA	few	TRBV28	TGTGCCAGCAGTTTGGGCCGGTTTAGCAATCAGCCCCAGCATTTT	CASSLGRFSNQPQHF
15	TRBJ1-4	TRBD1	NA	TRBV4-1	TGCGCCAGCAGCCGAGAGAGGGACAGCATCGAAAAACTGTTTTTT	CASSRERDSIEKLFF
15	TRBJ1-2	TRBD1	NA	TRBV5-1	TGCGCCAGCAGCTCCTACGGACAGGGAAATTACGGCTACACCTTC	CASSSYGQGNYGYTF
11	TRBJ2-1	NA	NA	TRBV7-8	TGTGCCAGCAGCCCCCAATACGAGCAGTTCTTC	CASSPQYEQFF
14	TRBJ1-5	NA	NA	TRBV7-8	TGTGCCAGCAGCTTTCGTCCTCCTAATCAGCCCCAGCATTTT	CASSFRPPNQPQHF
12	TRBJ1-1	TRBD1	NA	TRBV25-1	TGTGCCAGCAGTGGTGGGACAGATGAAGCTTTCTTT	CASSGGTDEAFF
15	TRBJ2-3	NA	NA	TRBV5-1	TGCGCCAGCCGTCAGGGAGGACAGGGCACAGATACGCAGTATTTT	CASRQGGQGTDTQYF
14	TRBJ1-1	NA	once	TRBV5-4	TGTGCCAGCAGCTTGTGGGGGGGAAACACTGAAGCTTTCTTT	CASSLWGGNTEAFF
13	TRBJ1-1	NA	NA	TRBV6-1	TGTGCCAGCCCGGCCAGGGCGAACACTGAAGCTTTCTTT	CASPARANTEAFF
13	TRBJ2-1	NA	NA	TRBV18	TGTGCCAGCTCATTACGACAGAACAATGAGCAGTTCTTC	CASSLRQNNEQFF
15	TRBJ1-1	TRBD1	medium-sized	TRBV19	TGTGCCAGTAGTAGTCCCGCGGCAGGGGGCTTTAAGGGGTTCTTT	CASSSPAAGGFKGFF
12	TRBJ2-7	TRBD2	NA	TRBV6-5	TGTGCCACGCGCGGGGGGGATTACGAGCAGTACTTC	CATRGGDYEQYF
11	TRBJ2-5	NA	once	TRBV5-1	TGCGCCAGCAGCCTCCAAGAGACCCAGTACTTC	CASSLQETQYF
16	TRBJ1-1	TRBD1	NA	TRBV9	TGTGCCAGCAGCCAAAGCGTCGTAGTGGGACAGCGTGAAGCTTTCTTT	CASSQSVVVGQREAFF
14	TRBJ2-1	TRBD1	NA	TRBV11-2	TGTGCCAGCAGCTTAGGGACAGGGGGGAGAGTGCAGTTCTTC	CASSLGTGGRVQFF
15	TRBJ2-1	NA	NA	TRBV28	TGTGCCAGCAGTTTACCAGCCGGGGCGCACAATGAGCAGTTCTTC	CASSLPAGAHNEQFF
16	TRBJ1-1	TRBD1	few	TRBV18	TGTGCCAGCTCGCCCGTCGGACAGGGGGATCATACTGAAGCTTTCTTT	CASSPVGQGDHTEAFF
11	TRBJ1-4	NA	NA	TRBV29-1	TGCAGCGAGCCAGAGAAAGGAAAACTGTTTTTT	CSEPEKGKLFF
17	TRBJ2-4	TRBD1	NA	TRBV5-1	TGCGCCAGCAGCTGGAGCTGGACAGGGGGCGCAATAAACATTCAGTACTTC	CASSWSWTGGAINIQYF
16	TRBJ2-5	TRBD1	NA	TRBV2	TGTGCCAGCATCCCTTACGACAGGGTCCCTCAAGAGACCCAGTACTTC	CASIPYDRVPQETQYF
14	TRBJ1-1	NA	few	TRBV4-1	TGCGCCAGCAGCGGAATGGACCGGAACACTGAAGCTTTCTTT	CASSGMDRNTEAFF
15	TRBJ1-6	NA	NA	TRBV5-1	TGCGCCAGCAGCCCGGTAATAAGCGGAAATTCACCCCTCCACTTT	CASSPVISGNSPLHF
12	TRBJ1-2	TRBD1	NA	TRBV7-2	TGTGCCAGCAGCCTGGACAGGGTAGGCTACACCTTC	CASSLDRVGYTF
13	TRBJ1-2	NA	NA	TRBV6-1	TGTGCCAGCAGTGAAGGGTCTAACTATGGCTACACCTTC	CASSEGSNYGYTF
15	TRBJ2-2	TRBD2	few	TRBV2	TGTGCCAGCAGTGGACTAGCGGGGTACACCGGGGAGCTGTTTTTT	CASSGLAGYTGELFF